Given below is one T cell receptor (beta chain) in context. Its antigen is still unknown. The CDR3 is 13 amino acids. Per the germline V gene, CDR1 is SGHTA and CDR2 is FQGTGA. V gave up 4 bases and J gave up 2 bases, with 8 bases separating them. Sequencing was performed with immunoSEQ multiplex PCR; in TCRdb, only in-frame clones are kept and a portion is missing. Altogether 110,000 to 150,000 clones are present, roughly 91% being singletons, with the ten largest covering 1.9%. The data stem from a study of T cell responses to AZD1222 COVID-19 vaccine. Study results and caveats: The study reported that nearly half of spike-specific TCRs target unmutated variant regions. Clonal diversity was possibly underestimated, and white British individuals and females predominated among donors. Only 5 or 6 AZD1222 recipients were seropositive at baseline.

The analysis combined second doses at about 4 or about 12 weeks. The sequencing here drew on peripheral blood, taken 28 days after the second AZD1222 dose. The sequence came from an adult who received the AZD1222 COVID-19 vaccine. This chain connects TRBV7-3 to TRBJ1-1; D possibly corresponds to TRBD1 (6 bases). This CDR3 reads CASSWTANTEAFF. CDR3 coding DNA: TGTGCCAGCAGCTGGACAGCCAACACTGAAGCTTTCTTT.